The rows below give T cell receptor beta chains drawn from one sample of a study of post-analysis software for immune sequencing data. From the PCR reads, TCRdb called clonotypes with MiXCR, one entry per CDR3 protein. The table shows hundreds of thousands of distinct CDR3 sequences, with approximately 60% occurring only once. The sequenced sample consisted of blood. Receptor source: a girl aged 2 to 9 with multiple sclerosis. The CDR3 runs from the conserved cysteine through the conserved F or W. A D gene is named only where the DNA matches it firmly. Clone size appears in some rows only: once, few, many, or a class for an expanded clone.

j_gene,abundance,v_gene,d_gene,CDR3aa,CDR3nt
TRBJ2-4,-,TRBV5-1,TRBD2,CASSSGLAGPNIQYF,TGCGCCAGCAGCTCGGGACTAGCGGGACCAAACATTCAGTACTTC
TRBJ2-1,-,TRBV12-3/TRBV12-4,-,CASSLVVYNEQFF,TGTGCCAGCAGTTTAGTCGTCTACAATGAGCAGTTCTTC
TRBJ1-2,-,TRBV5-1,-,CASSLDGGLGIGYTF,TGCGCCAGCAGCCTGGACGGGGGGCTCGGTATTGGCTACACCTTC
TRBJ2-1,once,TRBV20-1,TRBD2,CSARDGGASEQFF,TGCAGTGCTAGGGACGGGGGGGCCAGTGAGCAGTTCTTC
TRBJ2-1,few,TRBV9,TRBD1,CASSVWDSDNEQFF,TGTGCCAGCAGCGTTTGGGACAGTGACAATGAGCAGTTCTTC
TRBJ1-2,-,TRBV5-1,TRBD1,CASSNNRGDYGYTF,TGCGCCAGCAGCAATAACAGGGGAGACTATGGCTACACCTTC
TRBJ2-1,-,TRBV15,-,CATSRDAEDEQFF,TGTGCCACCAGCAGAGATGCCGAGGATGAGCAGTTCTTC
TRBJ1-2,-,TRBV5-1,-,CASSLEGGRSYGYTF,TGCGCCAGCAGCTTGGAAGGGGGGCGCTCCTATGGCTACACCTTC
TRBJ1-1,-,TRBV5-1,-,CASSLDHGGITEAFF,TGCGCCAGCAGCTTGGATCATGGCGGCATCACGGAAGCTTTCTTT
TRBJ1-5,-,TRBV11-2,-,CASSLGYGDQPQHF,TGTGCCAGCAGCTTAGGGTACGGGGATCAGCCCCAGCATTTT
TRBJ2-4,once,TRBV7-6,TRBD2,CASISFYERGDIQYF,TGTGCCAGCATCTCCTTCTATGAGCGGGGGGACATTCAGTACTTC
TRBJ2-7,-,TRBV5-1,-,CASSSGSTYEQYF,TGCGCCAGCAGTTCAGGGAGTACCTACGAGCAGTACTTC
TRBJ2-4,-,TRBV5-1,-,CASSAHGSKNIQYF,TGCGCCAGCAGCGCGCACGGCTCCAAAAACATTCAGTACTTC
TRBJ2-5,few,TRBV12-3/TRBV12-4,-,CASSLWVPETQYF,TGTGCCAGCAGTCTGTGGGTGCCAGAGACCCAGTACTTC
TRBJ2-7,-,TRBV25-1,-,CASSDQNEQYF,TGTGCCAGCAGTGACCAAAACGAGCAGTACTTC
TRBJ2-3,-,TRBV5-1,TRBD2,CASSFTLAGATDTQYF,TGCGCCAGCAGCTTTACCCTAGCGGGAGCCACAGATACGCAGTATTTT
TRBJ1-6,-,TRBV6-2/TRBV6-3,-,CASTRSGKESSPLHF,TGTGCCAGCACCAGAAGCGGAAAGGAAAGCTCACCCCTCCACTTT
TRBJ2-7,once,TRBV20-1,TRBD2,CSARDTSGRLYEQYF,TGCAGTGCTAGAGATACCAGCGGGAGGCTCTACGAGCAGTACTTC
TRBJ2-1,few,TRBV6-2/TRBV6-3,-,CASSYLVGNEQFF,TGTGCCAGCAGTTATCTCGTTGGCAATGAGCAGTTCTTC
TRBJ1-2,-,TRBV2,-,CASSAGYTF,TGTGCCAGCAGTGCTGGCTACACCTTC
TRBJ2-5,once,TRBV29-1,-,CSVEDDRETQYF,TGCAGCGTTGAAGATGACAGGGAGACCCAGTACTTC
TRBJ2-1,-,TRBV20-1,TRBD1,CSARVGQGRGNEQFF,TGCAGTGCTAGAGTCGGACAGGGAAGGGGCAATGAGCAGTTCTTC
TRBJ2-1,few,TRBV11-2,TRBD2,CASRLLSGSIYNEQFF,TGTGCCAGCCGTCTCCTTAGCGGGTCAATTTACAATGAGCAGTTCTTC
TRBJ2-5,once,TRBV5-1,-,CASRGPGDYGETQYF,TGCGCCAGCAGGGGACCAGGGGACTACGGGGAGACCCAGTACTTC
TRBJ1-2,-,TRBV6-2/TRBV6-3,TRBD1,CASSSTGGSGYTF,TGTGCCAGCAGTTCGACAGGGGGCAGCGGCTACACCTTC
TRBJ2-7,-,TRBV29-1,-,CSVSRQGKNEQYF,TGCAGCGTTTCGCGGCAGGGGAAAAACGAGCAGTACTTC